The subject of this entry is one TCR beta chain. Source study methods: Estimation of nucleated cell counts relied on the amplification of reference gene primers. Generated by immunoSEQ multiplex PCR, the TCRdb table keeps only in-frame clones and is missing some. V and J calls and clone size come straight from that table; D and trimming were deduced from the DNA. The sample yields approximately 460,000 clones, about 91% seen once. The data were obtained in a study of blood T cell repertoires in COVID-19. This CDR3 has 15 amino acids. Germline V gene lookup returns CDR1 MGHDK and CDR2 SYGVNS. J was trimmed by 5 bases and V by 3 bases; bases with no gene match: 4.

The genes are TRBV25-1 and TRBJ2-5, with 12 bases matching TRBD2. The sample comprised peripheral blood. This receptor was identified in a man aged 18 to 29 with COVID-19, enrolled during active disease. As DNA, the CDR3 is TGTGCCAGCAGTGACGCCGGGACTAGCGGGGAGACCCAGTACTTC. This encodes CASSDAGTSGETQYF.